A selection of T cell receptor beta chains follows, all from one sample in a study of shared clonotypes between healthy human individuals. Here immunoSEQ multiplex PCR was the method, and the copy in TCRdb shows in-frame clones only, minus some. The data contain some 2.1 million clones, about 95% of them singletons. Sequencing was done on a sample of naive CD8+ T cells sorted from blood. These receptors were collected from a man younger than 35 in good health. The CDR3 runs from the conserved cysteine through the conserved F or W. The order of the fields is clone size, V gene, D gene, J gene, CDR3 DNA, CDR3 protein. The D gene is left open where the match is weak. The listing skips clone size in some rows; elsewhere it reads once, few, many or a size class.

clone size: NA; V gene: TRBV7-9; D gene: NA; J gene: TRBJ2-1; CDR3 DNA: TGTGCCAGCAGCCCGAGGAGCAATGAGCAGTTCTTC; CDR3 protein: CASSPRSNEQFF
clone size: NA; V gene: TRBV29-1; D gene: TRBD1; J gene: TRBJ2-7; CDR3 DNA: TGCAGCGTGAAGGACAGGGGTGGTTATGACGAGCAGTACTTC; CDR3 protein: CSVKDRGGYDEQYF
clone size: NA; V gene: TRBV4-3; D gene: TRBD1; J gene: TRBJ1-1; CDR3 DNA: TGCGCCAGCAGCCGTGAGACAGGGAAGGGCATCGACACTGAAGCTTTCTTT; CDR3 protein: CASSRETGKGIDTEAFF
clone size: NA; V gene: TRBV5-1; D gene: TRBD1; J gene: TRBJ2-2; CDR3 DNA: TGCGCCAGCAGCTCAGACAGGGGGCAGCTTTTGGACACCGGGGAGCTGTTTTTT; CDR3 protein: CASSSDRGQLLDTGELFF
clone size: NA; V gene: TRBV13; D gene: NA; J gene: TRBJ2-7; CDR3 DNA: TGTGCCAGCAGCTTATCAGGAGCCTACGAGCAGTACTTC; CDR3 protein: CASSLSGAYEQYF
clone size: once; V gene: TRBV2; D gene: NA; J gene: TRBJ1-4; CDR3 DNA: TGTGCCAGCAGTACCCAGGCCGATCTCCTGTTTTTT; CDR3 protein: CASSTQADLLFF
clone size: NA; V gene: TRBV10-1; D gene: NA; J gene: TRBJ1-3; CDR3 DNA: TGCGCCAGCAGCGAAGACAGCGAGGGAAACACCATATATTTT; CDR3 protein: CASSEDSEGNTIYF
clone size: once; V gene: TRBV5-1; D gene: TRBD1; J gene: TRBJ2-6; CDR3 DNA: TGCGCCAGCAGCCTGGGACAGGGGTTAACTGGGGCCAACGTCCTGACTTTC; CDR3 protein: CASSLGQGLTGANVLTF
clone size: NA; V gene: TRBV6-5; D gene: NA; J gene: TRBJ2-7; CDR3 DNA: TGTGCCAGCAGGTCTCCGGGACTCTTTTACGAGCAGTACTTC; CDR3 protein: CASRSPGLFYEQYF
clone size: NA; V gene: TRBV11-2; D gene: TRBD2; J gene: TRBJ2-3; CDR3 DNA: TGTGCCAGCAGCTTAGTAGCGGGGGCCTACACAGATACGCAGTATTTT; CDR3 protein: CASSLVAGAYTDTQYF
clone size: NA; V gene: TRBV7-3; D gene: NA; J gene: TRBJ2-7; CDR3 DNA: TGTGCCAGCAGCTTCGGGGTGCACGACGAGCAGTACTTC; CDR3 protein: CASSFGVHDEQYF
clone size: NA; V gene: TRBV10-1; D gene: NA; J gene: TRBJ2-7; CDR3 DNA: TGCGCCAGCAGTTCAGGCCCATCCTACGAGCAGTACTTC; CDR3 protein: CASSSGPSYEQYF
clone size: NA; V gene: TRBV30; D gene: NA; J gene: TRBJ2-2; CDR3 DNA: TGTGCCTGGAGTGTACCTTCCACCGGGGAGCTGTTTTTT; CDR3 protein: CAWSVPSTGELFF
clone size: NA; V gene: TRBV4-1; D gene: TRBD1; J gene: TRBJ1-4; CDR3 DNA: TGCGCCAGCAGCCAAGATCCGGGGACAGGCAATGAAAAACTGTTTTTT; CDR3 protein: CASSQDPGTGNEKLFF
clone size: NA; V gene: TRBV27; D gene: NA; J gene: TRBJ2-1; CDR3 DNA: TGTGCCAGCAGTTTACCTCCGGGGATCCGTCCCTTCAATGAGCAGTTCTTC; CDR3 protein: CASSLPPGIRPFNEQFF
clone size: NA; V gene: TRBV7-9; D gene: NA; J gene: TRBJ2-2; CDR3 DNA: TGTGCCAGCAGCTTGCGGGGGCTGAACACCGGGGAGCTGTTTTTT; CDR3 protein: CASSLRGLNTGELFF
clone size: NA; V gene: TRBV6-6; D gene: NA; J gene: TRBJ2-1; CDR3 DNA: TGTGCCAGCAGTTACTCTCGGAGCAATGAGCAGTTCTTC; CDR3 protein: CASSYSRSNEQFF
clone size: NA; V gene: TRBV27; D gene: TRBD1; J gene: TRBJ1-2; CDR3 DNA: TGTGCCAGCAGGTCAGGGGGCGACGGCTACACCTTC; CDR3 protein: CASRSGGDGYTF
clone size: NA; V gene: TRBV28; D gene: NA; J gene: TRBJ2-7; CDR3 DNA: TGTGCCAGCAGTTTAAAGCCCTACGAGCAGTACTTC; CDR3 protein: CASSLKPYEQYF
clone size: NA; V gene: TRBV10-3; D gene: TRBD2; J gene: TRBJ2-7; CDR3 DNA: TGTGCCATCAACGTGGGAGGGCCGACCTACGAGCAGTACTTC; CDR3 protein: CAINVGGPTYEQYF
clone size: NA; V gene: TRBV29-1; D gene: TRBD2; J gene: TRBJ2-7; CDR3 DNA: TGCAGCGTTGAAGGGCCTAGCGGGAGCTCCGGCCTCGAGCAGTACTTC; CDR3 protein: CSVEGPSGSSGLEQYF
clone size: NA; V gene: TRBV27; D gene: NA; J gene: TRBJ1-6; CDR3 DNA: TGTGCCAGCAGTCCCGGGACGGAGAACTATAATTCACCCCTCCACTTT; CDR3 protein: CASSPGTENYNSPLHF
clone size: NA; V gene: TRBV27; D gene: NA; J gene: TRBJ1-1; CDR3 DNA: TGTGCCAGCAGCCAGTGGGGATCTGAAGCTTTCTTT; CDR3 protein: CASSQWGSEAFF
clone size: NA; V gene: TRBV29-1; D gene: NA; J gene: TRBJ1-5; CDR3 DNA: TGCAGCGTTCCCAGTGGAGGGGCCCAGCATTTT; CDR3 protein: CSVPSGGAQHF
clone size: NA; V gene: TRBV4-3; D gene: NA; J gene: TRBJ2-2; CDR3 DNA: TGCGCCAGCAGCCAAGGATCGGCAGGGCTCACCGGGGAGCTGTTTTTT; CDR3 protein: CASSQGSAGLTGELFF
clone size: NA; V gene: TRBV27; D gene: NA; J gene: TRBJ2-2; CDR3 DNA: TGTGCCAGCAGCCCAATTGACAGGCCGAACACCGGGGAGCTGTTTTTT; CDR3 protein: CASSPIDRPNTGELFF
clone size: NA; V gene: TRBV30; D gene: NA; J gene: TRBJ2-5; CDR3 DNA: TGTGCCTGGAGCCCGAGCGGAGGGACCCAGTACTTC; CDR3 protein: CAWSPSGGTQYF
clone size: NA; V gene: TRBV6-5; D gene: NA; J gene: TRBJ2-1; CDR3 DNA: TGTGCCAGCAGTTATTTGAGTGCCCATGAGCAGTTCTTC; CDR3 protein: CASSYLSAHEQFF
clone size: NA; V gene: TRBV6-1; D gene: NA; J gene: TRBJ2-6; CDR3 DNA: TGTGCCAGCAGTGAAGGTGGTTTGGCCAACGTCCTGACTTTC; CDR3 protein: CASSEGGLANVLTF
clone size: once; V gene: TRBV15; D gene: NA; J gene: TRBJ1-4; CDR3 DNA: TGTGCCACCAGCACAATCGAGGGAGGCGAAAAACTGTTTTTT; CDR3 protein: CATSTIEGGEKLFF
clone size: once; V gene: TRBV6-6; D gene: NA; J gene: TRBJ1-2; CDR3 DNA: TGTGCCAGCACTCCCTTAGGGGCACAGGCTAACTATGGCTACACCTTC; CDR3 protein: CASTPLGAQANYGYTF
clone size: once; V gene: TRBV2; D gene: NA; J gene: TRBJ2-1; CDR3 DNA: TGTGCCAGCTTAGTACGCGACAATGAGCAGTTCTTC; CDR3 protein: CASLVRDNEQFF
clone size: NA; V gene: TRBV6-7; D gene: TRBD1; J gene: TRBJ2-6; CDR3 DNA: TGTGCCAGCAGATACGGGGACAGTTCCGACTCTGGGGCCAACGTCCTGACTTTC; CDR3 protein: CASRYGDSSDSGANVLTF
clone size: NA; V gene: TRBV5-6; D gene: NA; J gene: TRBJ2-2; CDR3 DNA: TGTGCCAGCAGCTTGGACAGGGAGAACACCGGGGAGCTGTTTTTT; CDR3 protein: CASSLDRENTGELFF
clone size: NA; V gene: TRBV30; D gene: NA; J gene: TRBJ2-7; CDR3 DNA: TGTGCCTGGAGTGTAGAGGGCTGGGACGCCTACGAGCAGTACTTC; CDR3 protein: CAWSVEGWDAYEQYF
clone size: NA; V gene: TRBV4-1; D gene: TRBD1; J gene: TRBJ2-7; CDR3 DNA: TGCGCCAGCAGAATTCCGGGACAGGGGGCTTACGAGCAGTACTTC; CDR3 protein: CASRIPGQGAYEQYF
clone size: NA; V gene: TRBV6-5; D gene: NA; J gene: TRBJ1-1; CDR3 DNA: TGTGCCAGCAGTTACTCGTTGGGAACTTTCTTT; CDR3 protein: CASSYSLGTFF
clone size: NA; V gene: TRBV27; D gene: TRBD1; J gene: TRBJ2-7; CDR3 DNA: TGTGCCAGCAGTCCCTGGACAGGGGGCAGGGACGAGCAGTACTTC; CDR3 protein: CASSPWTGGRDEQYF
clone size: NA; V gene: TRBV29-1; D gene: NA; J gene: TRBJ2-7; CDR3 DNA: TGCAGCGTTGGTCATGTGGGGGGCCTCGAGCAGTACTTC; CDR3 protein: CSVGHVGGLEQYF
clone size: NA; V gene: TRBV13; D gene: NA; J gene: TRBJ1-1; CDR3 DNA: TGTGCCAGCAGCTTACCAGGGGTAGGTACTGAAGCTTTCTTT; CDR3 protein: CASSLPGVGTEAFF
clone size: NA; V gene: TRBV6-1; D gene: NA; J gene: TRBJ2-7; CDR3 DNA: TGTGCCAGCAGCCCCGCGATAATGGGCTCCTACGAGCAGTACTTC; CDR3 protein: CASSPAIMGSYEQYF
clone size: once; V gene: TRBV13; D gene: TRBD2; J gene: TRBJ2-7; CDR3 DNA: TGTGCCAGCAGCCTCGGGAGGGCCCACGAGCAGTACTTC; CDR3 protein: CASSLGRAHEQYF
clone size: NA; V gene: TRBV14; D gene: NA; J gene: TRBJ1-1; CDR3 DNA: TGTGCCAGCAGCCAAGGGATCGGCACTGAAGCTTTCTTT; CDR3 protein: CASSQGIGTEAFF
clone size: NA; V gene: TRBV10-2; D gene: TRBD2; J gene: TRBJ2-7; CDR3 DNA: TGCGCCAGCAGTGAAGAGCGGGGACTCTACGAGCAGTACTTC; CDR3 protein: CASSEERGLYEQYF
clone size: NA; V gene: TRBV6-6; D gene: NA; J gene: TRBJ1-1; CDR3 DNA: TGTGCCAGCAGTAGGAGTGACACTGAAGCTTTCTTT; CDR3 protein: CASSRSDTEAFF
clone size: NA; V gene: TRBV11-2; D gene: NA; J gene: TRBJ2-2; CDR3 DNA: TGTGCCAGCAGCCTTGGAAGGACTGGAGACACCGGGGAGCTGTTTTTT; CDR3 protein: CASSLGRTGDTGELFF
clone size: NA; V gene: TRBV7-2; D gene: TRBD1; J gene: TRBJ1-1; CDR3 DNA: TGTGCCAGCAGCTCTGGACAGGGGGGGTATACTGAAGCTTTCTTT; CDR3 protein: CASSSGQGGYTEAFF
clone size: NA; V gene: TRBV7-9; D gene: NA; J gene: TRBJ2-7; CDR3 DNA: TGTGCCAGCAGCCCAAGGACCACCTACGAGCAGTACTTC; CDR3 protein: CASSPRTTYEQYF
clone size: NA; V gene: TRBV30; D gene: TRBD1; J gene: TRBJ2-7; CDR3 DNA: TGTGCCTGGGAGTTGAACAGGGGGCGTGAGCAGTACTTC; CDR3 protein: CAWELNRGREQYF
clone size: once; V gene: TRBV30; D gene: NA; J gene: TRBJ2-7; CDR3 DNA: TGTGCCTTCGATACGGGGGGCAGGGACGAGCAGTACTTC; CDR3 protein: CAFDTGGRDEQYF
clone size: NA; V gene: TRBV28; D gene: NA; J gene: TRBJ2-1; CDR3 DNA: TGTGCCAGCAGTTTTCCCCCTGCCGGGCTGACAAGGGGTGAAGAGCAGTTCTTC; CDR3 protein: CASSFPPAGLTRGEEQFF
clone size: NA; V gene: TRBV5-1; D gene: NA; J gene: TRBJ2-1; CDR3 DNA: TGCGCCAGCAGCCCGGAGGTAGGACGACTCAGGGATGAGCAGTTCTTC; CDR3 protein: CASSPEVGRLRDEQFF
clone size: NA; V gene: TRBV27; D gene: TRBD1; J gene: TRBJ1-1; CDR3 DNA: TGTGCCAGCAGTCCACAGGGGGCGCAGACTGAAGCTTTCTTT; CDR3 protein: CASSPQGAQTEAFF
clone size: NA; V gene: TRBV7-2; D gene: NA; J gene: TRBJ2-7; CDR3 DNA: TGTGCCAGCAGCTTAGCCGGGAGTTACGAGCAGTACTTC; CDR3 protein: CASSLAGSYEQYF
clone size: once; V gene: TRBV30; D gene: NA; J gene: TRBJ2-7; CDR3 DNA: TGTGCCTGGATTGGGGTTACTAACGAGCAGTACTTC; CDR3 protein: CAWIGVTNEQYF